These 18 T cell receptor beta chains share one sample of origin, sequenced in a study of T cells in Graves' hyperthyroidism and ophthalmopathy. TCR beta CDR3 sequences were amplified from RNA transcripts. Carried out on the TCR CDR3, a first-round RT-PCR used the HTBI primer set. TCRdb used MiXCR to reprocess the multiplex PCR reads, holding one entry per CDR3 protein. The table lists about 400,000 distinct CDR3 sequences, about 25% of them singletons, with roughly 80% in the top ten. Sequencing used blood. These receptors originate from a man aged 45-60 years with Graves' hyperthyroidism.

This clonotype showed up just a few times. The chain has TRBV7-3 and TRBJ2-2; D may match TRBD1 or TRBD2 (5 bases each). V lost 4 bases to trimming and J lost 4 bases, with 16 bases between them. The CDR3 length is 16 residues. CDR1 SGHTA and CDR2 FQGTGA come from the germline V gene. The chain's CDR3 is CASSSSPGTPTGELFF. DNA for the CDR3: TGTGCCAGCAGCTCCTCCCCCGGGACCCCCACCGGGGAGCTGTTTTTT.

Only a few counts were recorded for this clonotype. V gene TRBV2 combines with J gene TRBJ1-4, with TRBD1 identical over 8 bases. V was clipped by 6 bases and J by 7 bases; unmatched bases: 10. This CDR3 has 15 residues. The germline V gene has CDR1 SNHLY and CDR2 FYNNEI. In nucleotides, the CDR3 is TGTGCCAGCAGCCCAAAGACAGGGGTTGGTGAAAAACTGTTTTTT. Amino acids: CASSPKTGVGEKLFF.

This clonotype has ten or more counts. The chain has TRBV3-1 and TRBJ2-7; TRBD2 matches 7 bases. Germline V gives CDR1 LGHDT, CDR2 YNNKEL (reference sequence). With V trimmed by 3 bases and J by 0 bases, 8 bases remained unmatched. CDR3 size: 16 residues. As DNA, the CDR3 is TGTGCCAGCAGCCAGCCAGGCCTAGCGGCCTCCTACGAGCAGTACTTC. Protein product: CASSQPGLAASYEQYF.

This chain uses TRBV27 with TRBJ2-3; D call uncertain. The CDR3 has 11 amino acids. Trimming cost V 9 bases and J 2 bases, with 6 bases left between them. CDR1 MNHEY and CDR2 SMNVEV come from the germline V gene (reference sequence). CDR3 nucleotide sequence: TGTGCCAGTCTTCACACAGATACGCAGTATTTT. The encoded protein is CASLHTDTQYF.

This chain connects TRBV20-1 to TRBJ2-7; 14 nucleotides line up with TRBD2. Unmatched junction bases numbered 3, after V lost 6 bases and J lost 5 bases. Germline assignment: CDR1 DFQATT and CDR2 SNEGSKA (reference sequence). The CDR3 is 13 residues long. This CDR3 is CSAGTSGSNEQYF. The DNA for the CDR3 is TGCAGTGCAGGGACTAGCGGGAGCAACGAGCAGTACTTC.

The chain has TRBV2 and TRBJ1-5, with unresolved D. Germline loops: CDR1 SNHLY, CDR2 FYNNEI. The V gene lost 4 bases and the J gene lost 1 base, with 8 bases spanning the gap. This CDR3 region has 14 residues. The CDR3 DNA is TGTGCCAGCAGTGGTGACCTAAGCAATCAGCCCCAGCATTTT. Translation: CASSGDLSNQPQHF.

This clonotype was seen a handful of times. The chain couples TRBV7-9 to TRBJ1-1; 7 positions agree with TRBD1. J gave up 8 bases and V 3 bases, and 9 bases lay outside the gene matches. Germline assignment: CDR1 SEHNR and CDR2 FQNEAQ (reference sequence). CDR3 length: 14 residues. The CDR3 DNA sequence: TGTGCCAGCAGCTTTTACACCGGGACAGCCGAAGCTTTCTTT. Translated, it gives CASSFYTGTAEAFF.

There are a few counts of this clonotype. The J gene is TRBJ2-2, the V gene TRBV7-8; D remains unclear. V lost 3 bases, J lost 0 bases, and 8 bases lay in between. The germline gives CDR1 SGHVS, CDR2 FQNEAQ. The CDR3 spans 15 residues. The DNA of the CDR3 is TGTGCCAGCAGCTTGGTACGGACGAACACCGGGGAGCTGTTTTTT. It codes for CASSLVRTNTGELFF.

J is TRBJ2-1 and V is TRBV28; D is possibly TRBD2 (5 bases). The CDR3 totals 15 residues. V lost 2 bases and J lost 4, with 12 bases in between. The germline gives CDR1 MDHEN, CDR2 SYDVKM. The CDR3 region has the DNA TGTGCCAGCAGTTTACCAGCGGAAATTTACAATGAGCAGTTCTTC. Translating gives CASSLPAEIYNEQFF.

This clonotype appeared a few times. The DNA of the CDR3 is TGTGCCAGCAGCCCCAGCGGGAGAGGCGGCACCGGGGAGCTGTTTTTT. This sequence encodes CASSPSGRGGTGELFF. The gene calls are TRBV7-2 and TRBJ2-2, with TRBD2 matching 8 bases. V lost 5 bases and J lost 4; bases outside the gene matches: 9. The germline CDR1 and CDR2 sequences are SGHTA and FQGNSA. The CDR3 is 16 residues long. Drawing the rest from reference TRBV7-2 and TRBJ2-2, the complete variable domain is GAGVSQSPSNKVTEKGKDVELRCDPISGHTALYWYRQSLGQGLEFLIYFQGNSAPDKSGLPSDRFSAERTGGSVSTLTIQRTQQEDSAVYLCASSPSGRGGTGELFFGEGSRLTVL.

J is TRBJ1-2 and V is TRBV12-3 or TRBV12-4, with TRBD1 identical over 8 bases. With 6 bases clipped from V and 2 bases from J, the junction kept 5 bases outside the gene matches. The CDR3 is 14 amino acids. The CDR3: CASRQGAGNYGYTF. CDR3 in DNA: TGTGCCAGCAGGCAGGGGGCGGGGAACTATGGCTACACCTTC.

The chain combines TRBV6-2 or TRBV6-3 with TRBJ2-3, with D perhaps TRBD1 (6 bases). The V gene's germline CDR1 is MNHEY and CDR2 SVGEGT. The CDR3 contains 15 residues. V was cut by 7 bases and J by 3 bases, with 17 bases left in between. The CDR3 loop is CASTGNRDATDTQYF. DNA for the CDR3: TGTGCCAGCACGGGAAACAGGGACGCGACAGATACGCAGTATTTT.

The genes are TRBV19 and TRBJ2-1; D not resolved. Germline CDR1 LNHDA, CDR2 SQIVND (reference sequence). The CDR3 consists of 15 residues. With 8 bases removed from V and 0 bases from J, the gap between germline ends came to 14 bases. CDR3 protein: CASHPGPPSYNEQFF. As DNA, the CDR3 is TGTGCCAGTCACCCGGGTCCCCCCTCCTACAATGAGCAGTTCTTC.

On this clonotype itself: This may be a read error: a much more frequent sequence differs by one nucleotide. V gene TRBV20-1 combines with J gene TRBJ2-7; D is possibly TRBD2 (5 bases). The tail of the sequence fits TRBJ2-1 better, so the J call may be wrong. This CDR3 spans 14 amino acids. The V gene's germline CDR1 is DFQATT and CDR2 SNEGSKA (reference sequence). In DNA, the CDR3 is TGCAGTGCTAGAGATAGGAGGCTCTCCTACGAGCAGTTCTTC. Its translation is CSARDRRLSYEQFF.

There are many counts of this clonotype. J is TRBJ2-3 and V is TRBV11-3; 9 bases fit TRBD1. Germline CDR1 is SGHNT and CDR2 is YENEEA. CDR3 length equals 14 residues. Trimming removed 5 bases from V and 5 bases from J; junction bases left unmatched: 5. CDR3 sequence: CASSGDRAGDTQYF. The CDR3 DNA is TGTGCCAGCAGCGGGGACAGGGCAGGAGATACGCAGTATTTT. Drawing the rest from reference TRBV11-3 and TRBJ2-3, the complete variable domain is EAGVVQSPRYKIIEKKQPVAFWCNPISGHNTLYWYLQNLGQGPELLIRYENEEAVDDSQLPKDRFSAERLKGVDSTLKIQPAELGDSAVYLCASSGDRAGDTQYFGPGTRLTVL.

This clonotype came up many times. This sequence joins TRBV11-3 and TRBJ2-1, with TRBD2 matching over 8 bases. This CDR3 contains 15 residues. Germline V CDR1 and CDR2: SGHNT, YENEEA. Unmatched junction bases numbered 6, after V lost 6 bases and J lost 2 bases. The CDR3 region is CASSYSGSAYNEQFF. Written as DNA, the CDR3 is TGTGCCAGCAGTTACAGCGGGAGTGCCTACAATGAGCAGTTCTTC.

The chain employs TRBV5-1 and TRBJ2-3; D perhaps matches TRBD2 (6 bases). Trimming took off 2 bases at V and 2 bases at J, with 12 bases between the two ends. CDR1 is SGHRS and CDR2 is YFSETQ in the germline V gene. The CDR3 totals 15 residues. The CDR3 loop reads CASSFRDSTTDTQYF. For the CDR3, the DNA is TGCGCCAGCAGCTTCCGGGACTCCACCACAGATACGCAGTATTTT.

This chain links TRBV29-1 with TRBJ2-2; D gene ambiguous. V gave up 4 bases and J gave up 2 bases, with 11 bases separating them. The CDR3 runs to 14 residues. Germline V gene data show CDR1 as SQVTM and CDR2 as ANQGSEA. The CDR3 DNA reads as TGCAGCGTTGCTGGGGTCGGAAACACCGGGGAGCTGTTTTTT. Protein: CSVAGVGNTGELFF.